The 2 T cell receptor beta chains below were found in one sample sequenced in a study of cytomegalovirus exposure and HLA in healthy donors. 13 Jbeta primers and 60 Vbeta primers were used for the PCR. Repertoires were generated with immunoSEQ multiplex PCR, while TCRdb's copy carries only in-frame clones and drops some. The listing records under 90,000 clones. Material for sequencing was PBMCs. These receptor sequences come from a female donor in good health and CMV-seropositive.

The J gene is TRBJ1-2, the V gene TRBV7-9, with 9 bases lining up with TRBD1. This CDR3 comprises 16 residues. Germline-derived CDR1 and CDR2 are SEHNR and FQNEAQ (reference sequence). The junction had 12 bases not matched to a gene; V was cut back by 5 bases and J by 5 bases. The CDR3 DNA follows: TGTGCCAGCAGCCGGGACAGGGCTGGGGTTAGGTATGGCTACACCTTC. It encodes CASSRDRAGVRYGYTF.

The rearrangement joins TRBV7-8 to TRBJ2-7; 8 positions match TRBD2. V lost 4 bases and J lost 4; bases outside the gene matches: 12. This CDR3 has 16 amino acids. CDR1 SGHVS and CDR2 FQNEAQ come from the germline V gene. For the CDR3, the DNA is TGTGCCAGCAGCTCCCGAGCGGGGGCCCTAACGTACGAGCAGTACTTC. Encoded protein: CASSSRAGALTYEQYF.